Below, 8 T cell receptor beta chains from the same sample are listed, as sequenced in a study of blood T cell repertoires in COVID-19. Profiling relied on immunoSEQ multiplex PCR, and the TCRdb table lists in-frame clones only, not all of them. The repertoire consists of about 350,000 clones, with around nine tenths occurring once and the leading ten covering more than 5.5%. The material sequenced was peripheral blood. The receptors stem from a woman aged 70-85 years with COVID-19, enrolled during active disease.

This clone was seen only once. The genes are TRBV5-5 and TRBJ1-4; perhaps TRBD1 as D (5 bases). The V gene's germline CDR1 is SGHKS and CDR2 YYEKEE (reference sequence). Between the trimmed V and J ends, which lost 5 bases and 8 bases, there was a span of 19 bases. CDR3 length equals 15 residues. The CDR3 DNA follows: TGTGCCAGCAGTTCGATAGCGTGGGGGGAGGAAAAACTGTTTTTT. This codes for CASSSIAWGEEKLFF.

The genes are TRBV5-8 and TRBJ2-3; TRBD2 matches at 7 bases. Trimming cost V 2 bases and J 2 bases; bases outside gene matches: 2. CDR3 length: 14 amino acids. Germline CDR1 is SGHTS and CDR2 is YDEGEE. CDR3 sequence reads: CASSFGGSTDTQYF. CDR3 sequence (DNA): TGTGCCAGCAGCTTCGGGGGGTCCACAGATACGCAGTATTTT.

Remarks on this clone: Other nucleotide sequences in the sample specify the same CDR3. V gene TRBV7-8 combines with J gene TRBJ1-1, with D unresolved. Per the germline V gene, CDR1 is SGHVS and CDR2 is FQNEAQ. V lost 5 bases and J 1 base, leaving 8 bases between the germline ends. The CDR3 has 13 amino acids. The CDR3 DNA follows: TGTGCCAGCAGCCCGCGACAGAACACTGAAGCTTTCTTT. Translation gives CASSPRQNTEAFF.

There are a few counts of this clone. The V call is TRBV6-2 or TRBV6-3, the J call TRBJ1-5; TRBD1 agrees at 7 bases. Germline V gene sequence: CDR1 MNHEY, CDR2 SVGEGT. The CDR3 loop spans 17 amino acids. V lost 0 bases, J lost 3 bases, and 8 bases stayed unmatched. The CDR3 sequence: CASSYSRGLVNNQPQHF. In DNA form, the CDR3 reads TGTGCCAGCAGTTACTCAAGGGGGCTGGTGAACAATCAGCCCCAGCATTTT.

This chain's CDR3 is CASSIAADYNSPLHF. CDR3 sequence (DNA): TGTGCCAGTAGTATCGCGGCTGACTATAATTCACCCCTCCACTTT. The chain recombines TRBV19 with TRBJ1-6; no definite D call. This CDR3 has 15 amino acids. The V gene's germline CDR1 is LNHDA and CDR2 SQIVND (reference sequence). The ends were cut back, 3 bases at V and 3 bases at J, with 9 bases in the middle.

V and J are TRBV5-1 and TRBJ2-5; possibly TRBD2 for D (5 bases). CDR1 and CDR2 from the germline V gene are SGHRS and YFSETQ. This CDR3 contains 14 residues. Trimming took 5 bases from V and 5 from J, leaving 16 bases between them. The CDR3 sequence is CASSKPGAGETQYF. The CDR3 region has the DNA TGCGCCAGCAGTAAGCCCGGCGCGGGCGAGACCCAGTACTTC.

V usage is TRBV19 and J usage is TRBJ1-2; 11 bases match TRBD1. Trimming removed 1 base from V and 6 bases from J; junction bases left unmatched: 10. CDR1 is LNHDA, CDR2 SQIVND, per germline (reference sequence). The CDR3 is 17 amino acids. The chain's CDR3 is CASSIGGQGAREDGYTF. DNA of the CDR3: TGTGCCAGTAGTATAGGAGGACAGGGGGCGAGAGAGGATGGCTACACCTTC.

This chain uses TRBV6-4 with TRBJ2-3, with 10 bases aligning to TRBD2. The CDR3 runs 16 residues. V lost 5 bases and J lost 6; bases outside the gene matches: 11. Germline V CDR1 and CDR2: MRHNA, SNTAGT. The CDR3: CASSTSSGGAADTQYF. CDR3 in DNA: TGTGCCAGCAGTACTTCCAGCGGGGGGGCGGCCGATACGCAGTATTTT.